This is a list of T cell receptor beta chains from one sample in a study of cytomegalovirus exposure and HLA in healthy donors. Repertoires were generated with immunoSEQ multiplex PCR, while TCRdb's copy carries only in-frame clones and drops some. Of about 250,000 clones in the sample, around 80% are singletons; the top ten hold about 0.3%. The sequenced material came from PBMCs. The receptors come from a girl aged 2-10 years in good health and CMV-seronegative. Both conserved end residues are part of each CDR3. D genes are given only for firm matches. Where a row states a size, it is once, few, many or the class of an expanded clone; other rows omit it.

J: TRBJ2-3; V: TRBV28; size: once; D: TRBD2; DNA: TGTGCCAGCAGGGGAGGGGACGACACAGATACGCAGTATTTT; CDR3: CASRGGDDTDTQYF
J: TRBJ1-5; V: TRBV30; size: .; D: .; DNA: TGTGCCTGGAAGGTTGCAGGGAACAATCAGCCCCAGCATTTT; CDR3: CAWKVAGNNQPQHF
J: TRBJ2-1; V: TRBV5-1; size: .; D: TRBD2; DNA: TGCGCCAGCAGCTTGGCCGGCGGGGGGGCCCTCGAGCAGTTCTTC; CDR3: CASSLAGGGALEQFF
J: TRBJ2-1; V: TRBV10-3; size: .; D: TRBD1; DNA: TGTGCCATCAGCCTGGACAGGAGAAATGAGCAGTTCTTC; CDR3: CAISLDRRNEQFF
J: TRBJ2-7; V: TRBV6-5; size: .; D: TRBD2; DNA: TGTGCCAGCGCCAGGGCGGGGGGGCCCTACGAGCAGTACTTC; CDR3: CASARAGGPYEQYF
J: TRBJ2-2; V: TRBV21-1; size: .; D: .; DNA: TGTGCCAGCAGCAAGCCGTACTCATACCCCGGCACCGGGGAGCTGTTTTTT; CDR3: CASSKPYSYPGTGELFF
J: TRBJ2-1; V: TRBV5-6; size: .; D: TRBD2; DNA: TGTGCCAGCAGCTTGGAGACTAGCGGGCGTTCCTACAATGAGCAGTTCTTC; CDR3: CASSLETSGRSYNEQFF
J: TRBJ1-5; V: TRBV9; size: few; D: .; DNA: TGTGCCAGCAGCCCCCCAAACGGACATATGAACAATCAGCCCCAGCATTTT; CDR3: CASSPPNGHMNNQPQHF
J: TRBJ1-5; V: TRBV5-1; size: once; D: .; DNA: TGCGCCAGCAGTCACCGGGACAAAAATCAGCCCCAGCATTTT; CDR3: CASSHRDKNQPQHF
J: TRBJ2-1; V: TRBV6-1; size: .; D: .; DNA: TGTGCCAGCAGTGAATTGAGTTTAGGGGGGGAGACATTCTACAATGAGCAGTTCTTC; CDR3: CASSELSLGGETFYNEQFF
J: TRBJ2-7; V: TRBV28; size: .; D: .; DNA: TGTGCCAGCAGTTTTACCACAGGGAGACGGTCCTACGAGCAGTACTTC; CDR3: CASSFTTGRRSYEQYF
J: TRBJ2-7; V: TRBV5-1; size: .; D: TRBD1; DNA: TGCGCCAGCAACCCAGGGACAGGGGCATCCTACGAGCAGTACTTC; CDR3: CASNPGTGASYEQYF
J: TRBJ2-7; V: TRBV28; size: .; D: .; DNA: TGTGCCAGCAGTTACGTAACACCAAGAGGGCAGTACTTC; CDR3: CASSYVTPRGQYF
J: TRBJ2-2; V: TRBV7-3; size: .; D: .; DNA: TGTGCCAGCAGCCAACTGGACACCGGGGAGCTGTTTTTT; CDR3: CASSQLDTGELFF
J: TRBJ2-5; V: TRBV6-5; size: .; D: TRBD2; DNA: TGTGCCAGCAGTTACACACTAGCGGGAGGGCAGAAAGAGCAGTACTTC; CDR3: CASSYTLAGGQKEQYF
J: TRBJ1-4; V: TRBV4-2; size: few; D: .; DNA: TGTGCCAGCAGCCAAACCGGCGCAGGGTCGATTGAAAAACTGTTTTTT; CDR3: CASSQTGAGSIEKLFF
J: TRBJ2-7; V: TRBV19; size: .; D: TRBD2; DNA: TGTGCCAGTAGTATATCGGGACTATCCAACTACGAGCAGTACTTC; CDR3: CASSISGLSNYEQYF
J: TRBJ2-7; V: TRBV7-6; size: .; D: TRBD2; DNA: TGTGCCAGCAGCCACCGGGAGCGGGGCGAGCAGTACTTC; CDR3: CASSHRERGEQYF
J: TRBJ1-2; V: TRBV27; size: .; D: TRBD1; DNA: TGTGCCAGCAGTTCCCGGGACAGGGAGGGCTACACCTTC; CDR3: CASSSRDREGYTF
J: TRBJ1-5; V: TRBV28; size: few; D: TRBD1; DNA: TGTGCCACCACCACGGGACAGCATAGCAATCAGCCCCAGCATTTT; CDR3: CATTTGQHSNQPQHF
J: TRBJ2-2; V: TRBV18; size: .; D: TRBD2; DNA: TGTGCCAGCTCACCACTGAGCGGGAGTAGCACCGGGGAGCTGTTTTTT; CDR3: CASSPLSGSSTGELFF
J: TRBJ2-7; V: TRBV23-1; size: .; D: TRBD1; DNA: TGCGCCAGCAGGACCGGGACAGGGGGCTCCTACGAGCAGTACTTC; CDR3: CASRTGTGGSYEQYF
J: TRBJ2-7; V: TRBV4-1; size: .; D: TRBD2; DNA: TGCGCCAGCAGCCCTCGTTTCTCGACTAGCGGGGGGGGCTACGAGCAGTACTTC; CDR3: CASSPRFSTSGGGYEQYF
J: TRBJ1-6; V: TRBV6-6; size: few; D: .; DNA: TGTGCCAGCAGCTCCTCCCCCTATAATTCACCCCTCCACTTT; CDR3: CASSSSPYNSPLHF
J: TRBJ1-3; V: TRBV6-1; size: .; D: .; DNA: TGTGCCAGCAGTGAAGGGGAAGGGGCTACCTCTGGAAACACCATATATTTT; CDR3: CASSEGEGATSGNTIYF
J: TRBJ2-3; V: TRBV6-6; size: few; D: TRBD1; DNA: TGTGCCAGCAGCCCCACCCCCGGGCAGGGGGAAGATACGCAGTATTTT; CDR3: CASSPTPGQGEDTQYF
J: TRBJ1-2; V: TRBV9; size: once; D: TRBD1; DNA: TGTGCCAGCAGCGCACTAACAGGGGCGGGCTATGGCTACACCTTC; CDR3: CASSALTGAGYGYTF
J: TRBJ2-7; V: TRBV30; size: few; D: .; DNA: TGTGCCGGAATACACGGACAGACCTACGAGCAGTACTTC; CDR3: CAGIHGQTYEQYF